The entry below describes one TCR beta chain. Its antigen remains unidentified. The sample originates from a study of OX40 agonist ivuxolimab in advanced cancers. Study information: Treatment of patients was with ivuxolimab, an agonistic anti-OX40 (CD134) antibody.

Findings and caveats of the study: It was not determined which antigens were specifically recognized by the peripheral T cells that had undergone clonal expansion. Part of the nonresponder group also had normalized T-cell clonal expansion that was low.

There are 14 residues in the CDR3. Germline V gives CDR1 SGHDT, CDR2 YYEEEE. The V gene lost 0 bases and the J gene lost 4 bases, with 8 bases spanning the gap. TCRdb's table, derived via immunoSEQ multiplex PCR, lists solely in-frame clones and lacks some. The data hold roughly 25,000 clones, with approximately 80% observed a single time. Sequenced here: CD4+ or CD8+ T cells sorted from blood, sampled in a trial of the OX40 agonist ivuxolimab. The genes are TRBV5-6 and TRBJ1-3, with unresolved D. The sequence derives from an adult with an advanced solid tumor such as melanoma, head and neck, liver or kidney cancer. CDR3 in amino acids: CASSLAADGNTIYF. CDR3 in DNA: TGTGCCAGCAGCTTGGCAGCGGACGGAAACACCATATATTTT. The full variable domain, completed using reference TRBV5-6 and TRBJ1-3, is DAGVTQSPTHLIKTRGQQVTLRCSPKSGHDTVSWYQQALGQGPQFIFQYYEEEERQRGNFPDRFSGHQFPNYSSELNVNALLLGDSALYLCASSLAADGNTIYFGEGSWLTVV.